This TCR beta chain was identified during a study of blood T cells in healthy people across ages. Findings and limits, study-wide: Expanded clonotype changes were possibly confounded by unknown donor CMV status. When set beside aged donors, long-lived donors presented more naive CD4+ cells and higher diversity.

The CDR3 totals 15 residues. The V and J ends lost 5 bases and 6 bases, in that order; junction bases with no gene match: 5. The germline V gene encodes CDR1 MNHEY and CDR2 SMNVEV (reference sequence). With regard to this clonotype: Its antigen is still unknown.

A second PCR of 7 to 11 cycles used a sample-barcoded 5' primer and a J-beta primer mix. TCRdb redid the calling of the 5' RACE reads with MiXCR, one entry per CDR3 protein. The repertoire holds roughly 1.5 million distinct CDR3 sequences, with roughly 43% as singletons. The chain joins TRBV27 to TRBJ2-4, with 12 bases that match TRBD2. Sequencing was done on a sample of blood. This receptor was obtained from a woman aged 18-30 years in good health. The CDR3 DNA reads as TGTGCCAGCAGTACTAAGGGACTAGCGGGAAACATTCAGTACTTC. Encoded protein: CASSTKGLAGNIQYF.